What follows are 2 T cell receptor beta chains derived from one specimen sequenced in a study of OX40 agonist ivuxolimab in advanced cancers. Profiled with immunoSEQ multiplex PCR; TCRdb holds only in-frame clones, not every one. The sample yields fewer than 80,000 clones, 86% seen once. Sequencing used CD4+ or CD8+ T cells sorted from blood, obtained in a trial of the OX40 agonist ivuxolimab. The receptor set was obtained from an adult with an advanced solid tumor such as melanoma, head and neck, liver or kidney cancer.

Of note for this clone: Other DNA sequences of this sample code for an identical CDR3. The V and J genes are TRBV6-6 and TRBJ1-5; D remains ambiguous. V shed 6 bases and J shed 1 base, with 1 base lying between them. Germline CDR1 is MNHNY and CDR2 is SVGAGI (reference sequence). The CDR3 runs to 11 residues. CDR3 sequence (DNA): TGTGCCAGCAGGAGCAATCAGCCCCAGCATTTT. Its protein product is CASRSNQPQHF.

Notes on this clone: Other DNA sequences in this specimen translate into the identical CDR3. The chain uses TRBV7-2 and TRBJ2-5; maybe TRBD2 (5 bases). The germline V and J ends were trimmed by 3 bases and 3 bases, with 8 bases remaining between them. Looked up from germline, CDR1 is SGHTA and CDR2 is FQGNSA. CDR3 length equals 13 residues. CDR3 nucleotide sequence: TGTGCCAGCAGCTTCGCCGGGGAAGAGACCCAGTACTTC. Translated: CASSFAGEETQYF.